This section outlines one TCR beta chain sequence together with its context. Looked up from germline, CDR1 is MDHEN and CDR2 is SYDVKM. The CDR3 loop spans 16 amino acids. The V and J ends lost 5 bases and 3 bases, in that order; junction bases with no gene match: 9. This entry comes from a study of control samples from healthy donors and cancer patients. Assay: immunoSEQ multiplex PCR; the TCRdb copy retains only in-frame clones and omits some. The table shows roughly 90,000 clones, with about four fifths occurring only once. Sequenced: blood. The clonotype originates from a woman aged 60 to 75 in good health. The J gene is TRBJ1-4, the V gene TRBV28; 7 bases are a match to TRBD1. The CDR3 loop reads CASSAGTERSNEKLFF. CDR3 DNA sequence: TGTGCCAGCAGTGCCGGGACAGAGAGATCTAATGAAAAACTGTTTTTT.